Following are 20 T cell receptor beta chains from one sample sequenced in a study of blood T cell repertoires in COVID-19. Produced via immunoSEQ multiplex PCR; TCRdb's table is partial and in-frame only. The repertoire consists of under 350,000 clones, with just over 85% occurring once and the leading ten covering approximately 4.1%. Sequencing was carried out using PBMCs or T cells enriched from blood (not recorded which). The receptors derive from a man aged 25 to 40 who had recovered from COVID-19.

The rearrangement links TRBV9 to TRBJ2-1; D ambiguous. Germline loops: CDR1 SGDLS, CDR2 YYNGEE. Trimming took off 0 bases at V and 4 bases at J, with 11 bases between the two ends. This CDR3 has 15 residues. CDR3 nucleotide sequence: TGTGCCAGCAGCGTAGCTCGCCTACCTTACAATGAGCAGTTCTTC. As protein: CASSVARLPYNEQFF.

The V gene is TRBV4-1, the J gene TRBJ1-1; D gene uncertain. The germline CDR1 and CDR2 sequences are MGHRA and YSYEKL. V gave up 2 bases and J gave up 6 bases, with 13 bases separating them. CDR3 length: 14 amino acids. This CDR3 is CASSQPLEGPEAFF. CDR3 nucleotide sequence: TGCGCCAGCAGCCAACCCTTAGAGGGCCCTGAAGCTTTCTTT.

The chain links TRBV5-1 to TRBJ2-2; the match to TRBD2 covers 12 bases. The CDR3 is made up of 20 amino acids. Germline V gene data show CDR1 as SGHRS and CDR2 as YFSETQ. The trim removed 0 bases at V and 0 bases at J, leaving 9 bases unmatched. CDR3 in DNA: TGCGCCAGCAGCTTGGAAGGTTTAGGACTAGCGGGGTCGAACACCGGGGAGCTGTTTTTT. Amino acids: CASSLEGLGLAGSNTGELFF.

The chain combines TRBV6-2 or TRBV6-3 with TRBJ1-1, with TRBD1 matching 8 bases. The CDR3 is 17 residues long. Germline V gene data show CDR1 as MNHEY and CDR2 as SVGEGT. The V gene end was trimmed by 2 bases and the J gene end by 1 base; junction bases not matched to a gene: 9. The CDR3 nucleotides are TGTGCCAGCAGTTACCAGCAGGGGGCAAGTTGGAACACTGAAGCTTTCTTT. This encodes CASSYQQGASWNTEAFF.

J is TRBJ1-4 and V is TRBV4-1; D might be TRBD1 (6 bases). Germline lookup yields CDR1 MGHRA and CDR2 YSYEKL. This CDR3 contains 15 residues. The V gene lost 2 bases and the J gene lost 8 bases, with 15 bases spanning the gap. The CDR3: CASSQRGTQVEKLFF. The DNA of the CDR3 is TGCGCCAGCAGCCAAAGGGGGACACAGGTGGAAAAACTGTTTTTT.

The rearrangement links TRBV7-9 to TRBJ2-7; the D gene is possibly TRBD1 (6 bases). CDR3 length equals 15 residues. Germline CDR1 SEHNR, CDR2 FQNEAQ (reference sequence). Trimming removed 2 bases from V and 4 bases from J, with 15 bases in between. CDR3 nucleotide sequence: TGTGCCAGCAGCTTACCCTCCGGGACACGATACGAGCAGTACTTC. Its translation: CASSLPSGTRYEQYF.

V and J are TRBV28 and TRBJ1-5; 9 bases match TRBD1. The CDR3 spans 16 residues. Germline V lookup: CDR1 MDHEN, CDR2 SYDVKM. The junction had 7 bases not matched to a gene; V was cut back by 5 bases and J by 2 bases. This CDR3 reads CASSTLRTGGNQPQHF. As DNA, the CDR3 is TGTGCCAGCAGTACCCTTAGGACAGGGGGCAATCAGCCCCAGCATTTT. The whole variable domain, filled in from reference TRBV28 and TRBJ1-5, reads DVKVTQSSRYLVKRTGEKVFLECVQDMDHENMFWYRQDPGLGLRLIYFSYDVKMKEKGDIPEGYSVSREKKERFSLILESASTNQTSMYLCASSTLRTGGNQPQHFGDGTRLSIL.

V is TRBV28 and J is TRBJ2-7; D possibly corresponds to TRBD1 (6 bases). V dropped 3 bases and J dropped 4 bases, with 10 bases sitting between them. Germline CDR1 is MDHEN and CDR2 is SYDVKM. The CDR3 covers 13 residues. CDR3 amino acids: CASSFTGRYEQYF. CDR3 nucleotide sequence: TGTGCCAGCAGTTTCACAGGGCGGTACGAGCAGTACTTC. Full variable domain (remainder filled in from reference TRBV28 and TRBJ2-7): DVKVTQSSRYLVKRTGEKVFLECVQDMDHENMFWYRQDPGLGLRLIYFSYDVKMKEKGDIPEGYSVSREKKERFSLILESASTNQTSMYLCASSFTGRYEQYFGPGTRLTVT.

The chain uses TRBV10-2 and TRBJ2-2; D is perhaps TRBD2 (7 bases). Between the trimmed V and J ends, which lost 5 bases and 2 bases, there was a span of 12 bases. Germline V CDR1 and CDR2: WSHSY, SAAADI. The CDR3 sequence is 15 residues long. The CDR3, as DNA: TGCGCCAGCAGTTCCGGGGGGCTAAACACCGGGGAGCTGTTTTTT. It encodes CASSSGGLNTGELFF.

This clone was recorded a few times. The chain has TRBV24-1 and TRBJ2-1; D may be TRBD1 (7 bases). Germline V gene data show CDR1 as KGHDR and CDR2 as SFDVKD. The CDR3 is 16 residues long. With 3 bases removed from V and 5 bases from J, the gap between germline ends came to 16 bases. CDR3 amino acids: CATSDQSRGVDNEQFF. CDR3 DNA: TGTGCCACCAGTGATCAGAGCAGGGGGGTGGACAATGAGCAGTTCTTC.

The chain uses TRBV11-2 and TRBJ2-5; tentatively, D is TRBD2 (6 bases). From germline, CDR1 is SGHAT and CDR2 FQNNGV. The CDR3 contains 15 residues. Trimming took 0 bases from V and 5 from J, leaving 13 bases between them. The CDR3 DNA sequence: TGTGCCAGCAGCTTAGATGGGAAAGGAGGGGAGACCCAGTACTTC. This sequence encodes CASSLDGKGGETQYF. Full variable domain (missing parts from reference TRBV11-2 and TRBJ2-5): EAGVAQSPRYKIIEKRQSVAFWCNPISGHATLYWYQQILGQGPKLLIQFQNNGVVDDSQLPKDRFSAERLKGVDSTLKIQPAKLEDSAVYLCASSLDGKGGETQYFGPGTRLLVL.

This sequence joins TRBV6-1 and TRBJ1-3, with a weak D call TRBD1 (6 bases). CDR1 is MNHNS, CDR2 SASEGT, per germline. V lost 1 base and J lost 2, with 9 bases in between. This CDR3 has 15 amino acids. The chain's CDR3 is CASSEGGGPGNTIYF. As DNA, the CDR3 is TGTGCCAGCAGTGAAGGGGGGGGGCCTGGAAACACCATATATTTT.

The CDR3 reads CAWRSPRTPNTEAFF. The CDR3 DNA is TGTGCCTGGAGGAGCCCCAGGACACCGAACACTGAAGCTTTCTTT. The chain is built from TRBV30 and TRBJ1-1; D perhaps matches TRBD1 (5 bases). V shed 3 bases and J shed 1 base, with 15 bases lying between them. Germline CDR1 reads GTSNPN; CDR2 reads SVGIG (reference sequence). The CDR3 runs to 15 residues. The full variable domain, its missing parts supplied by reference TRBV30 and TRBJ1-1, is SQTIHQWPATLVQPVGSPLSLECTVEGTSNPNLYWYRQAAGRGLQLLFYSVGIGQISSEVPQNLSASRPQDRQFILSSKKLLLSDSGFYLCAWRSPRTPNTEAFFGQGTRLTVV.

The V gene is TRBV7-9, the J gene TRBJ2-1; 7 bases are shared with TRBD2. The CDR3 is 15 amino acids. Trimming at V came to 4 bases and at J to 7 bases, leaving 10 bases not matched to a gene. CDR1 and CDR2 (germline): SEHNR, FQNEAQ (reference sequence). CDR3 DNA sequence: TGTGCCAGCAGCTCGTTGAGGGGAGGGCCGAATGAGCAGTTCTTC. Protein: CASSSLRGGPNEQFF.

As concerns this clone: This sample includes further DNA sequences coding for the same CDR3. This rearrangement joins TRBV11-2 to TRBJ1-6, with TRBD1 matching 8 bases. J was trimmed by 6 bases and V by 5 bases; bases with no gene match: 3. The CDR3 contains 14 residues. Germline-derived CDR1 and CDR2 are SGHAT and FQNNGV. CDR3 DNA sequence: TGTGCCAGCAGCCCGGGACAGGCTAATTCACCCCTCCACTTT. This encodes CASSPGQANSPLHF.

The V and J genes are TRBV24-1 and TRBJ2-7, with 7 bases identical to TRBD1. Germline CDR1 and CDR2: KGHDR and SFDVKD. The CDR3 sequence is 16 residues long. V lost 3 bases and J lost 0; bases outside the gene matches: 7. For the CDR3, the DNA is TGTGCCACCAGTGATGCTACAGGGGTGAGCTCCTACGAGCAGTACTTC. Protein sequence: CATSDATGVSSYEQYF.

V is TRBV28 and J is TRBJ2-3; D remains ambiguous. Germline V gives CDR1 MDHEN, CDR2 SYDVKM. The CDR3 spans 11 residues. Trimming removed 7 bases from V and 2 bases from J, with 4 bases in between. The CDR3 reads CASKLTDTQYF. Written as DNA, the CDR3 is TGTGCCAGCAAACTCACAGATACGCAGTATTTT.

The CDR3 is CASSISSSSNTEAFF. The CDR3, as DNA: TGTGCCAGTAGTATAAGCTCGTCCTCGAACACTGAAGCTTTCTTT. This chain joins TRBV19 and TRBJ1-1; D uncertain. The CDR3 loop spans 15 amino acids. The germline V gene encodes CDR1 LNHDA and CDR2 SQIVND (reference sequence). The V and J ends lost 2 bases and 1 base respectively, with 11 bases between them. Looking up the rest from reference TRBV19 and TRBJ1-1 gives the full variable domain: DGGITQSPKYLFRKEGQNVTLSCEQNLNHDAMYWYRQDPGQGLRLIYYSQIVNDFQKGDIAEGYSVSREKKESFPLTVTSAQKNPTAFYLCASSISSSSNTEAFFGQGTRLTVV.

The chain recombines TRBV15 with TRBJ2-3; 7 nucleotides agree with TRBD1. CDR1 LNHNV and CDR2 YYDKDF come from the germline V gene (reference sequence). The CDR3 extends over 15 amino acids. After removal of 0 bases from V and 0 bases from J, the junction contained 0 bases not matched to a gene. CDR3 amino acids: CATSREGQSTDTQYF. The CDR3 nucleotides read TGTGCCACCAGCAGAGAGGGACAGAGCACAGATACGCAGTATTTT.

This rearrangement joins TRBV5-4 to TRBJ2-6, with unresolved D. Germline V gene lookup returns CDR1 SGHNT and CDR2 YYREEE (reference sequence). V lost 4 bases and J lost 11, with 7 bases in between. The CDR3 loop spans 11 amino acids. CDR3 sequence: CASSSIDVLTF. DNA of the CDR3: TGTGCCAGCAGCAGTATAGACGTCCTGACTTTC.